This T cell receptor (beta chain) was sequenced during a study of CD8+ T cells in alopecia areata (dated by TCRdb to the late 2010s). Background on the whole study: Treated patients were enrolled in an open-label pilot trial of oral tofacitinib, 5 to 10 mg twice daily, for moderate-to-severe alopecia areata. Patients stayed on tofacitinib for 6 to 18 months and then had 6 months of follow-up off drug so that delayed response and recurrence could be assessed. Clonality in the scalp was compared among normal scalp (n=4), patchy alopecia areata scalp (n=8), and alopecia totalis/universalis scalp (n=8). TCRbeta CDR3 regions were amplified by immunoSEQ multiplex PCR using 35 Vbeta forward and 13 Jbeta reverse primers. In humans, TCRbeta sequencing was performed on scalp tissue and on sorted CD4+ and CD8+ peripheral blood T cells from healthy controls and from patients with patchy or totalis/universalis alopecia areata. The RNA source kit depended on sample type: the PAXgene miRNA kit for fixed scalp, the miRNeasy kit for PBMCs, and the RNeasy kit for mouse skin. Biopsies were taken from tofacitinib-treated patients at baseline and at 4 and 24 weeks of treatment, and a later scalp biopsy was taken in several of the tofacitinib-treated patients. High-throughput TCRbeta sequencing was used to examine T cell clonal expansion in alopecia areata in both the C3H/HeJ mouse model and human patients. Overall study outcomes, separate from this receptor: Shared TCR sequences between patients were less evident than in mice, which may be partly attributable to HLA diversity in the patient population. Lesional scalp, especially in alopecia totalis/universalis, showed higher clonality and more expanded CD8+ clones than normal scalp, suggesting antigenic drive. Unlike mouse skin, which is dominated by gammadelta T cells, normal human skin has resident alphabeta T cells that are also sequenced, and this complicates analysis of the scalp TCR repertoire.

V was cut back by 6 bases and J by 1 base, leaving a gap of 9 bases between them. According to the germline V gene (reference sequence), CDR1 reads LNHDA and CDR2 reads SQIVND. From its cysteine to its phenylalanine, the CDR3 spans 13 amino acids. The kept DNA is CDR3 alone, 39 bases in frame from the first base. Lesional scalp punch biopsies and peripheral blood were obtained from alopecia areata patients. PBMCs were isolated by density centrifugation and stained for CD3, CD4 and CD8, and CD4+ and CD8+ T cells were sorted on a FACSAria. About this clone itself: Its antigen specificity is not known. Per-base qualities were not stored, and no clone one base away is much larger.

Receptor libraries were prepared by the immunoSEQ multiplex PCR assay. For TCR sequencing, RNA was extracted from every sample and reverse transcribed into cDNA to serve as template. First-strand cDNA was synthesized using SuperScript III with a 2:1 mix of oligo-dT and random hexamers. A synthetic immune receptor repertoire was used to assess amplification bias, and residual bias was removed computationally. Per the source publication's procedure: Raw reads were preprocessed for error removal, and CDR3 was defined according to IMGT conventions as running from the conserved cysteine to phenylalanine. Clonality was computed as 1 minus the Shannon entropy, with the entropy normalized by log2 of the number of productive unique TCRs. Scalp TCRbeta sequences were cross-referenced with sorted blood CD4 and CD8 repertoires so that the CD4 or CD8 identity of scalp clones could be inferred. TCRdb holds this immuneACCESS table with in-frame rearrangements only. Some clones are missing; in checked studies, unresolved V genes explain under half, and the rest has no known cause. V, J and clone size are taken as reported in that table, and D and trimming were inferred from the DNA itself. The sample records around 98,000 clones, roughly two fifths of which are singletons. 0.75% to 0.8% of the sample is held by the ten biggest clonotypes.

The chain joins TRBV19 to TRBJ2-5, with the D gene not confidently named. This receptor was identified in a human donor with alopecia areata. Material for sequencing was CD4+ T cells sorted from blood. In nucleotides, the sequence is TGTGCCAGTAGCCGGAGTCGCCAAGAGACCCAGTACTTC. It encodes CASSRSRQETQYF.